A single TCR beta chain is shown here with its context. It has no known antigen specificity. Base qualities are not at hand, and no much larger clone is one base apart. The cohort consisted of 600 or so healthy bone marrow donors. Cohort members were all nominally healthy when sampled, although unrecorded immune exposures were likely present. The donor tested CMV seronegative and was one of the 352 seronegative cohort members. Every donor gave a peripheral blood sample, and the peripheral blood mononuclear cells from that sample were used for TCR beta sequencing. Genomic DNA was extracted from the blood cell samples with the Qiagen DNeasy Blood Extraction Kit. Library generation was performed with the immunoSEQ multiplex PCR assay. For the multiplex PCR, a mixture combining 60 forward primers for TCR Vbeta segments and 13 reverse primers for TCR Jbeta segments was used. The CDR3 region of rearranged TCR beta genes was amplified from genomic DNA with a multiplex PCR assay. The amplified TCR beta libraries were sequenced on the Illumina HiSeq System as 87-base-pair reads. As for the original processing: A later analysis tallied approximately 87 million unique TCR beta chains across the 666 repertoires, and some 10 million of those chains were shared by two or more donors. Raw reads were error-corrected and collapsed into unique sequences by a nearest-neighbor algorithm in which closely related sequences were merged to remove PCR and sequencing errors. CDR3 sequences were aligned to IMGT reference sequences to assign V, D and J gene segments. For a sequence to be retained, at least a six-nucleotide match to both a V gene segment and a J gene segment was required. Rearrangements were called productive when the CDR3 lacked stop codons and stayed in frame with V and J; all others were non-productive. Following IMGT convention, CDR3 was defined as the stretch from the second conserved V-encoded cysteine up to the conserved J-encoded phenylalanine. In an earlier analysis of 587 of the donors, sequences lacking an unambiguous match to a single V gene segment were excluded. In an earlier analysis of approximately 590 of the donors, V segments were called functional above 56.7% productive rearrangements and were called segregating when the between-donor standard deviation exceeded 5%. A statistical classification framework was built to diagnose cytomegalovirus status from the catalog of TCR beta chain sequences. V and J gene assignment, in a later analysis, came from comparing TCR nucleotide sequences with IMGT/GENE-DB human TR gene sequences. In a later analysis, CDR3 sequences and most-parsimonious VDJ recombination scenarios were assigned using the TCRdist pipeline. In a later analysis, every TCR beta chain was defined by the combination of its CDR3 amino acid sequence and its V-gene family, and reads without a unique V-gene family were dropped. In a later analysis, a few hundred highly shared, low-generation-probability nucleotide sequences were removed to address suspected cross-contamination and a sequencing artifact. In a later analysis, a clonal expansion index was calculated for each public chain from normalized within-repertoire ranks of inferred template counts. Generation probabilities in a later analysis came from a VDJ recombination model fitted to out-of-frame rearrangements, and those results were checked against IGoR. A later analysis scored TCR-TCR, TCR-HLA and TCR-CMV co-occurrence with hypergeometric tests, applying a repertoire-size bias correction to TCR pairs. In a later analysis, false discovery rates were estimated by permuting HLA or CMV assignments 20 times. A later analysis grouped co-occurring TCRs with DBSCAN, adding TCRdist sequence similarity when clustering within HLA-allele-positive subsets. Co-occurrence clustering excluded repertoires with fewer than 30,000 or more than 120,000 public chains, plus five with anomalous nucleotide sharing. Imported from immuneACCESS, the table was reduced by TCRdb to in-frame sequences with V and J called. These copies leave out some clones; in studies compared against another copy, an unresolved V gene accounts for under half, and the cause of the remainder is not known. V, J and clone size were drawn from that table, and D and trimming were deduced from the DNA. This sample gives some 120,000 clones in total; approximately 80% of them show up just once. The top ten clonotypes cover around 1.6% of the sample.

The entry originates in a study of cytomegalovirus exposure and HLA in healthy donors (dated by TCRdb to about 2017). Notes on the research overall: An earlier analysis of a few hundred of the donors reported 276 Gb of sequence data and 117 million unique TCR beta sequences obtained from approximately 180 million T cells. Around 320 gigabases of sequencing data and approximately 85 million unique TCR sequences were included in an early release covering 550 to 800 HLA-typed donors. Of the 398 genotyped donors, approximately 83% fell in the genetic ancestry cluster associated with self-reported Caucasian donors. The study aimed to test whether signatures of past pathogen exposure could be identified by cataloging public T cell receptors. The study used immunosequencing to profile the T cell repertoires of more than 650 subjects and linked those repertoires to cytomegalovirus serostatus. In addition to the first cohort of roughly 670 subjects, a separate validation cohort of approximately 110 different subjects was used. The study combined high-throughput TCR immunosequencing, statistical association of individual TCRs with disease status, and machine learning to predict cytomegalovirus infection status. A later analysis re-analyzed previously published TCR beta repertoires from roughly 690 donors and added high-resolution HLA genotyping to study TCR occurrence patterns. The later analysis used no new phenotypic data to find candidate immune exposures, relying instead on TCR beta sequences and their occurrence across donors. An earlier analysis of some 500 of the donors applied high-throughput TCR beta sequencing to assess whether each TCR beta V gene segment acted as functional or pseudogenic. Donor age, sex, ethnicity and CMV serostatus were collected together with the repertoire data. In a later genetic analysis, genome-wide SNP genotypes for 398 of the 666 donors were used, and that subset was treated as a discovery cohort. All discovery cohort repertoires had been generated on a single sequencing platform. HLA typing covered class I and class II loci at four-digit resolution. Typing coverage differed by locus: A, B, C, DRB1 and DQB1 were typed in about 620-630 donors, DQA1 in 522, DPA1 in some 570, and DPB1 in about 450. Roughly 5 DR-DQ haplotypes were handled as single units for association and clustering, since linkage in the cohort was strong. Across under 500 genotyped donors of the cohort, an average of roughly 250,000 unique TCR beta nucleotide sequences per donor were sequenced, and roughly 18% of those sequences were non-productive. Overall study results and their limits: Most TCR sequences were seen in very few donors, while some public TCRs were found in many individuals. A few of the identified cytomegalovirus-associated TCR beta chains were confirmed in vitro to be specific for cytomegalovirus antigens. When HLA alleles, especially DR and DQ, strongly co-occurred, attributing TCR associations to individual alleles was difficult. A cluster of highly shared sequence variants was judged likely to represent a technical artifact of the sequencing pipeline. A later analysis associated approximately 17,000 TCR beta sequences with specific HLA alleles at a false discovery rate of 0.05. In a later analysis, HLA-associated TCR beta chains showed more clonal expansion and lower generation probabilities than non-associated chains that were equally common. Because counts were too low, 15 to 20 rarely observed V segments, including chromosome 9 orphons, were excluded from the earlier analysis of fewer than 650 of the donors. A further reported finding was that TCR beta sequences accurately predicted the HLA-A and HLA-B alleles for most subjects in the first cohort. Most CMV-associated TCR beta chains appeared to be HLA-restricted in a later analysis, and the HLA associations seemed to be driven largely by CMV exposure. A total of fewer than 200 TCR beta chains were listed by the study as associated with cytomegalovirus. It was suggested by the authors that the approach could potentially be generalized to other disease states and immunological phenotypes. V-gene and J-gene trimming of TCR beta chains was associated with a missense DCLRE1C variant in a later genetic analysis, and the association was replicated in an independent cohort. Because HLA typing was missing for some donors at each locus, association tests included only the typed subset. In a later analysis, several top co-occurrence clusters were reported to appear linked to parvovirus B19, influenza, CMV and Epstein-Barr virus. In a later analysis, TCR association rates were found to vary across HLA loci, with the most associated TCRs seen for DRB1 alleles and the fewest for HLA-C alleles. A later genetic analysis reported fewer N-insertions in productive TCRs among donors in an Asian-associated ancestry cluster than the roughly 700-donor mean. In an earlier analysis of around 500 of the donors, most TCR beta V segments appeared in productive rearrangements about 90% or about 30% of the time, broadly matching IMGT annotations. For the cohort, immune exposure information was limited to CMV serostatus. The presence/absence analyses assumed that sequencing depth was roughly uniform across donors, and that assumption may not be true. Correlated functional status among segregating V segments might be attributable to linkage disequilibrium, but an unknown experimental factor could not be ruled out. In this cohort, only TCR beta chains were sequenced, and detectable features were limited by the absence of alpha or paired-chain data. In both the original and validation cohorts, the classifier was reported to diagnose cytomegalovirus status with high specificity and sensitivity.

Source material: PBMCs. The TCR was taken from a woman aged 18-29 years in good health and CMV-seronegative.

DNA sequence: TGTGCCAGCAGTCAGGACAGAGGTGGCTACACCTTC. Its translation reads: CASSQDRGGYTF. The V gene is TRBV7-9 and the J gene is TRBJ1-2; TRBD1 is a possible D gene, resting on 6 matching bases. Cut back by 6 bases and 7 bases, the V and J ends lie 12 bases apart. The germline V gene (reference sequence) yields SEHNR for CDR1 and FQNEAQ for CDR2. The CDR3 measures 12 amino acids from cysteine to phenylalanine. The CDR3 DNA has 36 bases and is translated from base 1. Here the CDR3 is joined to the reference TRBV7-9 and TRBJ1-2 genes, and the full variable domain is: DTGVSQNPRHKITKRGQNVTFRCDPISEHNRLYWYRQTLGQGPEFLTYFQNEAQLEKSRLLSDRFSAERPKGSFSTLEIQRTEQGDSAMYLCASSQDRGGYTFGSGTRLTVV.